This entry lists 31 T cell receptor beta chains sequenced from one sample in a study of CD8+ T cells in alopecia areata. cDNA prepared by RNA extraction and subsequent reverse transcription served as the template for sequencing. The protocol was immunoSEQ multiplex PCR, while the TCRdb copy is restricted to in-frame clones and leaves out a portion. The sample carries more than 100,000 clones, roughly three fifths recorded once. The sequencing here drew on CD4+ T cells sorted from blood, taken at week 0. The receptor set was obtained from a human donor with alopecia areata.

The J gene is TRBJ2-3, the V gene TRBV5-6; 9 nucleotides agree with TRBD2. The CDR3 is made up of 16 amino acids. Unmatched junction bases numbered 5, after V lost 3 bases and J lost 0 bases. Germline CDR1 is SGHDT and CDR2 is YYEEEE. The CDR3 nucleotides are TGTGCCAGCAGCTCCGCCGGGACTAGCAGCACAGATACGCAGTATTTT. This encodes CASSSAGTSSTDTQYF. The full variable domain, with the rest looked up from reference TRBV5-6 and TRBJ2-3, is DAGVTQSPTHLIKTRGQQVTLRCSPKSGHDTVSWYQQALGQGPQFIFQYYEEEERQRGNFPDRFSGHQFPNYSSELNVNALLLGDSALYLCASSSAGTSSTDTQYFGPGTRLTVL.

This clone was counted a few times. The gene calls are TRBV14 and TRBJ2-5, with TRBD2 as a possible D gene (5 bases). Germline loops: CDR1 SGHDN, CDR2 FVKESK. The CDR3 spans 13 residues. V lost 4 bases, J lost 2 bases, and 8 bases lay in between. CDR3 in amino acids: CASSRGPQETQYF. The CDR3 DNA reads as TGTGCCAGCAGCCGAGGGCCGCAAGAGACCCAGTACTTC.

The V call is TRBV30, the J call TRBJ2-2; 9 nucleotides align to TRBD2. The CDR3 runs to 16 residues. V was pared by 1 base and J by 0 bases, with 3 bases of the junction left unmatched. CDR1 and CDR2 from the germline V gene are GTSNPN and SVGIG (reference sequence). CDR3 region: CAWSARLAANTGELFF. The CDR3 nucleotides are TGTGCCTGGAGTGCCCGACTAGCGGCGAACACCGGGGAGCTGTTTTTT. Looking up the rest from reference TRBV30 and TRBJ2-2 gives the full variable domain: SQTIHQWPATLVQPVGSPLSLECTVEGTSNPNLYWYRQAAGRGLQLLFYSVGIGQISSEVPQNLSASRPQDRQFILSSKKLLLSDSGFYLCAWSARLAANTGELFFGEGSRLTVL.

The V and J genes are TRBV19 and TRBJ1-1; no clear D. This CDR3 has 14 amino acids. CDR1 is LNHDA and CDR2 is SQIVND in the germline V gene (reference sequence). Trimming left V 3 bases short and J 1 base short, with 9 bases between. Here the CDR3 DNA reads TGTGCCAGTAGTATCGGCAGGCCGAACACTGAAGCTTTCTTT. It specifies CASSIGRPNTEAFF. The full variable domain, completed using reference TRBV19 and TRBJ1-1, is DGGITQSPKYLFRKEGQNVTLSCEQNLNHDAMYWYRQDPGQGLRLIYYSQIVNDFQKGDIAEGYSVSREKKESFPLTVTSAQKNPTAFYLCASSIGRPNTEAFFGQGTRLTVV.

V usage is TRBV11-2 and J usage is TRBJ2-5; 10 bases align to TRBD2. CDR1 SGHAT and CDR2 FQNNGV come from the germline V gene. CDR3 size: 16 residues. After removal of 0 bases from V and 4 bases from J, the junction contained 5 bases not matched to a gene. The CDR3 nucleotides are TGTGCCAGCAGCTTAGATCGGCTAGCGGGGGTAGAGACCCAGTACTTC. Translating gives CASSLDRLAGVETQYF.

This clone was observed a few times. CDR3 DNA sequence: TGTGCCAGCAGCTTGGTCGGCGGGGAGCTGTTTTTT. Translated: CASSLVGGELFF. V is TRBV5-6 and J is TRBJ2-2; no clear D. CDR3 length: 12 residues. From germline, CDR1 is SGHDT and CDR2 YYEEEE. The germline V and J ends were trimmed by 0 bases and 7 bases, with 4 bases remaining between them.

This chain connects TRBV14 to TRBJ2-2; D is possibly TRBD1 or TRBD2 (5 bases each). V was cut by 0 bases and J by 4 bases, with 15 bases left in between. Germline CDR1 SGHDN, CDR2 FVKESK. The CDR3 covers 17 residues. The CDR3 loop reads CASSQDRGYAGTGELFF. DNA of the CDR3: TGTGCCAGCAGCCAAGATCGGGGCTACGCGGGCACCGGGGAGCTGTTTTTT.

This chain uses TRBV19 with TRBJ1-5; tentative D call: TRBD1 (6 bases). Germline V gene data show CDR1 as LNHDA and CDR2 as SQIVND (reference sequence). V gave up 5 bases and J gave up 5 bases, with 16 bases separating them. The CDR3 sequence is 15 residues long. CDR3 sequence: CASSPIDRLDQPQHF. The CDR3 region has the DNA TGTGCCAGTAGTCCGATTGACAGGTTAGATCAGCCCCAGCATTTT.

The table lists this clone with a few counts. The gene calls are TRBV28 and TRBJ1-1; 8 bases fit TRBD1. V dropped 7 bases and J dropped 4; count of bases not matched to a gene: 5. Germline V gene lookup returns CDR1 MDHEN and CDR2 SYDVKM. The CDR3 totals 13 residues. The CDR3 region is CASTHQGATEAFF. CDR3 nucleotide sequence: TGTGCCAGCACTCACCAGGGGGCCACTGAAGCTTTCTTT.

The chain joins TRBV7-9 to TRBJ2-1; no clear D gene. The germline V and J ends were trimmed by 2 bases and 3 bases, with 8 bases remaining between them. Germline CDR1 and CDR2: SEHNR and FQNEAQ (reference sequence). The CDR3 runs to 14 residues. The CDR3 DNA follows: TGTGCCAGCAGCTTAAATCCAGACTACAATGAGCAGTTCTTC. It encodes CASSLNPDYNEQFF.

The chain links TRBV28 to TRBJ1-5; D is perhaps TRBD1 (5 bases). Germline V gene sequence: CDR1 MDHEN, CDR2 SYDVKM. V lost 2 bases to trimming and J lost 0 bases, with 8 bases between them. CDR3 length: 15 amino acids. CDR3 in amino acids: CASSLAGLSNQPQHF. As DNA, the CDR3 is TGTGCCAGCAGTTTAGCAGGGCTTAGCAATCAGCCCCAGCATTTT.

In DNA, the CDR3 is TGCGCCAGCAGCTTACGGGGAGGGGAGAGGGAGACCCAGTACTTC. Its protein product is CASSLRGGERETQYF. This chain connects TRBV5-1 to TRBJ2-5; TRBD2 matches 7 bases. This CDR3 contains 15 residues. Germline-derived CDR1 and CDR2 are SGHRS and YFSETQ. With 2 bases clipped from V and 5 bases from J, the junction kept 9 bases outside the gene matches.

There are a few counts of this clone. The J gene is TRBJ1-5, the V gene TRBV18; D possibly corresponds to TRBD1 (5 bases). The CDR3 totals 14 residues. Trimming left V 1 base short and J 5 bases short, with 9 bases between. The germline CDR1 and CDR2 sequences are KGHSH and LQKENI. The CDR3 loop reads CASSPRGGDQPQHF. In DNA form, the CDR3 reads TGTGCCAGCTCACCACGGGGGGGAGATCAGCCCCAGCATTTT. Full variable domain (missing parts from reference TRBV18 and TRBJ1-5): NAGVMQNPRHLVRRRGQEARLRCSPMKGHSHVYWYRQLPEEGLKFMVYLQKENIIDESGMPKERFSAEFPKEGPSILRIQQVVRGDSAAYFCASSPRGGDQPQHFGDGTRLSIL.

V gene TRBV7-2 combines with J gene TRBJ2-5; D remains unclear. Germline V CDR1 and CDR2: SGHTA, FQGNSA. The CDR3 sequence is 13 residues long. Trimming stripped 3 bases from V and 8 bases from J, with 13 bases between. The CDR3 DNA reads TGTGCCAGCAGCTTCCTTGGGTCTGGCACCCAGTACTTC. It specifies CASSFLGSGTQYF.

This clone appeared a few times. This chain's CDR3 is CASSHWTGLNTEAFF. The CDR3 DNA follows: TGTGCCAGCAGTCACTGGACAGGGTTGAACACTGAAGCTTTCTTT. The V gene is TRBV27, the J gene TRBJ1-1, with 8 bases fitting TRBD1. This CDR3 comprises 15 residues. The V gene's germline CDR1 is MNHEY and CDR2 SMNVEV (reference sequence). V lost 5 bases and J lost 0; bases outside the gene matches: 5.

This clone has more than one count but fewer than ten. The genes are TRBV5-1 and TRBJ2-7, with 10 positions matching TRBD1. J gave up 4 bases and V 6 bases, and 7 bases lay outside the gene matches. Germline V gives CDR1 SGHRS, CDR2 YFSETQ. This CDR3 region has 14 residues. The CDR3 here is CASNTGTGAYEQYF. The CDR3 nucleotides are TGCGCCAGCAACACCGGGACAGGGGCATACGAGCAGTACTTC.

This clone occurred a few times. The rearrangement uses TRBV7-7 and TRBJ2-3; the D gene is possibly TRBD2 (5 bases). Trimming left V 5 bases short and J 9 bases short, with 12 bases between. The CDR3 is 12 residues long. CDR1 is SSHAT and CDR2 is FNYEAQ in the germline V gene (reference sequence). The CDR3 here is CASSPDSRTQYF. CDR3 coding DNA: TGTGCCAGCAGCCCGGACTCCCGAACGCAGTATTTT.

The CDR3 region is CASSTRQVVSSGELFF. CDR3 DNA: TGTGCCAGCAGCACACGACAGGTTGTTTCTTCCGGGGAGCTGTTTTTT. This chain joins TRBV5-5 and TRBJ2-2, with a weak D call TRBD1 (6 bases). Germline assignment: CDR1 SGHKS and CDR2 YYEKEE (reference sequence). Trimming took 4 bases from V and 6 from J, leaving 19 bases between them. This CDR3 spans 16 amino acids.

The chain links TRBV4-3 to TRBJ1-5; no definite D call. Per the germline V gene, CDR1 is LGHNA and CDR2 is YSLEER. The CDR3 totals 13 residues. V lost 0 bases, J lost 0 bases, and 0 bases lay in between. The CDR3 nucleotides are TGCGCCAGCAGCCAAGATAGCAATCAGCCCCAGCATTTT. Translated, it gives CASSQDSNQPQHF.

The V call is TRBV7-2, the J call TRBJ2-1; the D gene is possibly TRBD1 (5 bases). V was clipped by 5 bases and J by 8 bases, with 16 bases between them. This CDR3 is 14 amino acids long. Germline CDR1 and CDR2: SGHTA and FQGNSA. CDR3 amino acids: CASSPSTGDDEQFF. In DNA, the CDR3 is TGTGCCAGCAGCCCCTCTACAGGTGACGATGAGCAGTTCTTC.

Here the CDR3 reads CASSILEGGYTF. CDR3 bases: TGTGCCAGTAGTATCCTGGAGGGCGGCTACACCTTC. This chain links TRBV19 with TRBJ1-2, with no clear D. The CDR3 extends over 12 amino acids. Germline V gene data show CDR1 as LNHDA and CDR2 as SQIVND (reference sequence). Trimming removed 3 bases from V and 8 bases from J, with 10 bases in between. The whole variable domain, remainder taken from reference TRBV19 and TRBJ1-2, is DGGITQSPKYLFRKEGQNVTLSCEQNLNHDAMYWYRQDPGQGLRLIYYSQIVNDFQKGDIAEGYSVSREKKESFPLTVTSAQKNPTAFYLCASSILEGGYTFGSGTRLTVV.

V usage is TRBV5-1 and J usage is TRBJ2-2; D is perhaps TRBD1 (6 bases). Germline assignment: CDR1 SGHRS and CDR2 YFSETQ. The CDR3 has 15 residues. Trimming took 4 bases from V and 0 from J, leaving 10 bases between them. The CDR3 reads CASSPWTANTGELFF. CDR3 nucleotides: TGCGCCAGCAGCCCATGGACAGCGAACACCGGGGAGCTGTTTTTT. The full variable domain, in which reference TRBV5-1 and TRBJ2-2 provide the parts outside the CDR3, is KAGVTQTPRYLIKTRGQQVTLSCSPISGHRSVSWYQQTPGQGLQFLFEYFSETQRNKGNFPGRFSGRQFSNSRSEMNVSTLELGDSALYLCASSPWTANTGELFFGEGSRLTVL.

This chain connects TRBV4-2 to TRBJ2-1; 8 nucleotides match TRBD2. Trimming took 10 bases from V and 0 from J; bases not matched to a gene: 5. Germline values: CDR1 LGHNA, CDR2 YNFKEQ. This CDR3 contains 14 residues. The CDR3 nucleotides read TGTGCCACCGGCGGGGGGTTCTCCTACAATGAGCAGTTCTTC. Translated, it gives CATGGGFSYNEQFF.

V usage is TRBV7-9 and J usage is TRBJ2-5, with TRBD1 matching over 8 bases. J lost 0 bases, V lost 3 bases, and 3 bases had no gene match. CDR3 length: 15 amino acids. Looked up from germline, CDR1 is SEHNR and CDR2 is FQNEAQ (reference sequence). As DNA, the CDR3 is TGTGCCAGCAGCTTGGACAGGGCGAACCAAGAGACCCAGTACTTC. It translates to CASSLDRANQETQYF.

The chain employs TRBV5-6 and TRBJ1-4, with D perhaps TRBD1 (5 bases). CDR3 length: 15 residues. Germline V gives CDR1 SGHDT, CDR2 YYEEEE. V was cut by 0 bases and J by 8 bases, with 14 bases left in between. The CDR3 region is CASSLVAGGGEKLFF. The CDR3 region has the DNA TGTGCCAGCAGCTTGGTGGCCGGGGGAGGCGAAAAACTGTTTTTT.

This chain joins TRBV30 and TRBJ2-5; D gene unclear. CDR1 is GTSNPN, CDR2 SVGIG, per germline (reference sequence). V was cut by 1 base and J by 1 base, with 7 bases left in between. The CDR3 consists of 13 residues. CDR3 sequence reads: CAWSGMSQETQYF. The DNA for the CDR3 is TGTGCCTGGAGTGGAATGAGCCAAGAGACCCAGTACTTC.

Only a few counts were recorded for this clone. The chain carries TRBV18 and TRBJ2-7; D is perhaps TRBD2 (6 bases). V was trimmed by 2 bases and J by 4 bases, leaving 15 bases between them. The CDR3 is made up of 15 amino acids. Germline loops: CDR1 KGHSH, CDR2 LQKENI. In DNA, the CDR3 is TGTGCCAGCTCACCAGAGCGGGCCTCCGGATACGAGCAGTACTTC. Its translation: CASSPERASGYEQYF.

J is TRBJ1-5 and V is TRBV2; 8 bases match TRBD1. Germline V CDR1 and CDR2: SNHLY, FYNNEI. The CDR3 sequence is 13 residues long. Losses at the gene ends were 9 bases for V and 2 bases for J; bases not matched to a gene: 3. The DNA for the CDR3 is TGTGCCAGTGACAGGGGTGGCAATCAGCCCCAGCATTTT. It codes for CASDRGGNQPQHF.

This chain joins TRBV5-1 and TRBJ1-3; TRBD1 matches at 8 bases. J lost 1 base, V lost 1 base, and 10 bases had no gene match. CDR3 length: 18 residues. Germline V CDR1 and CDR2: SGHRS, YFSETQ. CDR3 region: CASSLTGTGLLSGNTIYF. CDR3 DNA: TGCGCCAGCAGCTTGACCGGGACAGGACTACTATCTGGAAACACCATATATTTT.

CDR3 protein: CASSFVRDRDLEKLFF. The CDR3 DNA reads as TGTGCCAGCAGCTTTGTCCGGGACAGGGATCTAGAAAAACTGTTTTTT. V usage is TRBV7-8 and J usage is TRBJ1-4, with 9 bases lining up with TRBD1. The V and J ends lost 3 bases and 8 bases, in that order; junction bases with no gene match: 10. The CDR3 has 16 amino acids. CDR1 is SGHVS, CDR2 FQNEAQ, per germline.

This chain uses TRBV7-9 with TRBJ2-5; D not certain. Trimming left V 1 base short and J 7 bases short, with 4 bases between. The CDR3 is 11 residues long. CDR1 and CDR2 (germline): SEHNR, FQNEAQ (reference sequence). As DNA, the CDR3 is TGTGCCAGCAGCTTAGAAGGGACCCAGTACTTC. As protein: CASSLEGTQYF.